Presented here are 32 T cell receptor beta chains from one specimen sequenced in a study of OX40 agonist ivuxolimab in advanced cancers. Sequenced by immunoSEQ multiplex PCR; TCRdb stores in-frame clones only, minus some. The sample consists of about 79,000 clones, around 85% of them appearing once. The sequences come from CD4+ or CD8+ T cells sorted from blood, collected in a trial of the OX40 agonist ivuxolimab. All receptors derive from an adult with an advanced solid tumor such as melanoma, head and neck, liver or kidney cancer.

This rearrangement joins TRBV27 to TRBJ2-5; D is unclear. The CDR3 is made up of 12 amino acids. The V gene lost 2 bases and the J gene lost 5 bases, with 6 bases spanning the gap. Germline CDR1 is MNHEY and CDR2 is SMNVEV (reference sequence). In nucleotides, the CDR3 is TGTGCCAGCAGTTTACCGTCGGAGACCCAGTACTTC. Translating gives CASSLPSETQYF.

The chain has TRBV4-3 and TRBJ2-5; D not certain. The J call may be in error: the DNA end matches TRBJ2-7 better. This CDR3 is built from 13 residues. In germline, CDR1 is LGHNA, CDR2 YSLEER. CDR3 nucleotide sequence: TGCGCCAGCAGCCAAGATATCCCCTACGAGCAGTACTTC. The encoded protein is CASSQDIPYEQYF.

In its sample, this clone was seen once. J is TRBJ2-7 and V is TRBV5-1; 8 bases are a match to TRBD1. The CDR3 totals 13 residues. CDR1 SGHRS and CDR2 YFSETQ come from the germline V gene. The J segment lost 5 bases and the V segment lost 3 bases, leaving 4 bases of the junction unmatched. As DNA, the CDR3 is TGCGCCAGCAGCTCGGACAGGGTCCACGAGCAGTACTTC. It translates to CASSSDRVHEQYF.

A single count supports this clone. The chain employs TRBV7-8 and TRBJ2-5; D gene uncertain. In germline, CDR1 is SGHVS, CDR2 FQNEAQ. V was cut by 3 bases and J by 1 base, with 6 bases left in between. The CDR3 totals 13 residues. Here the CDR3 DNA reads TGTGCCAGCAGCTTTGAAATCCAAGAGACCCAGTACTTC. Its translation is CASSFEIQETQYF. Based on the CDR3 plus reference TRBV7-8 and TRBJ2-5, the full variable domain is GAGVSQSPRYKVAKRGQDVALRCDPISGHVSLFWYQQALGQGPEFLTYFQNEAQLDKSGLPSDRFFAERPEGSVSTLKIQRTQQEDSAVYLCASSFEIQETQYFGPGTRLLVL.

This rearrangement joins TRBV4-3 to TRBJ1-5; D is unresolved. The CDR3 spans 16 residues. Trimming pared 5 bases from V and 0 bases from J, leaving 14 bases between. Germline lookup yields CDR1 LGHNA and CDR2 YSLEER. CDR3 in amino acids: CASSTSWANSNQPQHF. DNA for the CDR3: TGCGCCAGCAGCACCAGCTGGGCAAATAGCAATCAGCCCCAGCATTTT.

The CDR3 DNA reads as TGTGCCAGCAGTCTATCAGGGGGCGGTATATACGAGCAGTACTTC. This encodes CASSLSGGGIYEQYF. The chain recombines TRBV2 with TRBJ2-7; TRBD1 agrees at 8 bases. CDR3 length: 15 residues. Unmatched junction bases numbered 10, after V lost 5 bases and J lost 4 bases. Germline V gene lookup returns CDR1 SNHLY and CDR2 FYNNEI.

The chain recombines TRBV13 with TRBJ2-1, with 7 bases fitting TRBD2. With V trimmed by 0 bases and J by 3 bases, 17 bases remained unmatched. This CDR3 has 20 residues. CDR1 is PRHDT, CDR2 FYEKMQ, per germline (reference sequence). The CDR3 DNA reads as TGTGCCAGCAGCTTAGGGACTAGCTTAACTCCGGGACTCATCTACAATGAGCAGTTCTTC. It specifies CASSLGTSLTPGLIYNEQFF.

The J gene is TRBJ2-1, the V gene TRBV10-3; unclear D gene. The CDR3 is 16 residues long. V lost 11 bases to trimming and J lost 0 bases, with 20 bases between them. Germline assignment: CDR1 ENHRY and CDR2 SYGVKD. The chain's CDR3 is CAAAPIERRSYNEQFF. The DNA for the CDR3 is TGTGCCGCCGCACCTATCGAGCGTCGCTCCTACAATGAGCAGTTCTTC.

The chain couples TRBV2 to TRBJ2-1, with TRBD2 matching over 12 bases. Germline assignment: CDR1 SNHLY and CDR2 FYNNEI. The V and J ends lost 6 bases and 5 bases, in that order; junction bases with no gene match: 17. This CDR3 is 19 amino acids long. CDR3 loop: CASSPSLGLAGTKDNEQFF. The CDR3 DNA reads TGTGCCAGCAGCCCTTCCCTCGGACTAGCGGGGACGAAGGACAATGAGCAGTTCTTC.

V gene TRBV11-2 combines with J gene TRBJ2-2, with D tentatively TRBD1 (5 bases). The CDR3 runs to 14 residues. Germline V gene lookup returns CDR1 SGHAT and CDR2 FQNNGV. Trimming cost V 1 base and J 7 bases, with 10 bases left between them. The CDR3 DNA follows: TGTGCCAGCAGCTTAGCCAGGGTGAGCGGGGAGCTGTTTTTT. Translating it yields CASSLARVSGELFF. The full variable domain, in which reference TRBV11-2 and TRBJ2-2 provide the parts outside the CDR3, is EAGVAQSPRYKIIEKRQSVAFWCNPISGHATLYWYQQILGQGPKLLIQFQNNGVVDDSQLPKDRFSAERLKGVDSTLKIQPAKLEDSAVYLCASSLARVSGELFFGEGSRLTVL.

The chain couples TRBV28 to TRBJ2-7, with D perhaps TRBD2 (6 bases). Germline V gene lookup returns CDR1 MDHEN and CDR2 SYDVKM. V was shortened by 6 bases and J by 0 bases, with 12 bases between the two germline ends. The CDR3 is made up of 14 amino acids. The CDR3 loop reads CASSIPGVSYEQYF. CDR3 nucleotides: TGTGCCAGCAGCATTCCGGGGGTCTCCTACGAGCAGTACTTC.

This clone was picked up one time. The rearrangement joins TRBV6-1 to TRBJ2-7; 8 bases are a match to TRBD2. Per germline, CDR1 MNHNS and CDR2 SASEGT. This CDR3 comprises 13 residues. The junction had 11 bases not matched to a gene; V was cut back by 7 bases and J by 9 bases. DNA for the CDR3: TGTGCCAGCACCTTATGGCGGGGGGACGGGCAGTACTTC. Its protein is CASTLWRGDGQYF.

V usage is TRBV6-5 and J usage is TRBJ2-5, with D tentatively TRBD1 (6 bases). The CDR3 sequence is 14 residues long. Germline CDR1 and CDR2: MNHEY and SVGAGI. V gave up 5 bases and J gave up 2 bases, with 12 bases separating them. The CDR3 nucleotides are TGTGCCAGCAGTCACACAGGGAAGCAAGAGACCCAGTACTTC. Protein sequence: CASSHTGKQETQYF.

The chain's CDR3 is CASSLAGGYYGYTF. The CDR3 coding sequence is TGTGCCAGCAGCTTAGCGGGCGGCTACTATGGCTACACCTTC. The rearrangement links TRBV7-9 to TRBJ1-2; no clear D. There are 14 residues in the CDR3. Deletions cut 0 bases from V and 3 bases from J, with 8 bases between. From germline, CDR1 is SEHNR and CDR2 FQNEAQ (reference sequence).

The rearrangement links TRBV11-3 to TRBJ1-1; no definite D call. The germline V gene has CDR1 SGHNT and CDR2 YENEEA. CDR3 length equals 17 residues. Trimming removed 1 base at V and 5 bases at J, with 20 bases between. The DNA of the CDR3 is TGTGCCAGCAGCTTAGGATCGTCGGCACCTTCGAAGACTGAAGCTTTCTTT. Its protein is CASSLGSSAPSKTEAFF.

The chain combines TRBV20-1 with TRBJ2-1, with D unclear. Germline values: CDR1 DFQATT, CDR2 SNEGSKA (reference sequence). The germline V and J ends were trimmed by 4 bases and 10 bases, with 11 bases remaining between them. This CDR3 comprises 11 residues. Written as DNA, the CDR3 is TGCAGTGCTACCCTTAGCCAGGAGCAGTTCTTC. It yields the protein CSATLSQEQFF.

The V gene is TRBV7-8, the J gene TRBJ2-3; D perhaps matches TRBD2 (6 bases). The germline CDR1 and CDR2 sequences are SGHVS and FQNEAQ. The V gene lost 6 bases and the J gene lost 3 bases, with 13 bases spanning the gap. The CDR3 contains 14 residues. As DNA, the CDR3 is TGTGCCAGCAGAAGTCTGGAGGGAACAGATACGCAGTATTTT. Translation: CASRSLEGTDTQYF. Full variable domain (remainder filled in from reference TRBV7-8 and TRBJ2-3): GAGVSQSPRYKVAKRGQDVALRCDPISGHVSLFWYQQALGQGPEFLTYFQNEAQLDKSGLPSDRFFAERPEGSVSTLKIQRTQQEDSAVYLCASRSLEGTDTQYFGPGTRLTVL.

CDR3 region: CASSPSGGWSEKLFF. CDR3 DNA sequence: TGTGCCAGCAGTCCGTCAGGGGGGTGGAGTGAAAAACTGTTTTTT. The rearrangement uses TRBV6-5 and TRBJ1-4; TRBD1 matches 7 bases. The germline V gene encodes CDR1 MNHEY and CDR2 SVGAGI. Germline trimming cut 5 bases from V and 7 bases from J; bases unmatched to any gene: 10. The CDR3 has 15 amino acids.

This clone came up a few times. The chain is built from TRBV7-9 and TRBJ1-4; D gene ambiguous. V gave up 5 bases and J gave up 8 bases, with 6 bases separating them. This CDR3 is 11 amino acids long. Germline V gene data show CDR1 as SEHNR and CDR2 as FQNEAQ (reference sequence). The CDR3 protein is CASSTGEKLFF. The CDR3 DNA is TGTGCCAGCAGCACGGGGGAAAAACTGTTTTTT.

This chain uses TRBV20-1 with TRBJ2-7, with a weak D call TRBD1 (6 bases). The CDR3 has 11 residues. V dropped 3 bases and J dropped 9 bases, with 12 bases sitting between them. Germline loops: CDR1 DFQATT, CDR2 SNEGSKA (reference sequence). CDR3 loop: CSARDPTGQYF. The CDR3, as DNA: TGCAGTGCTAGGGACCCGACAGGGCAGTACTTC.

This clone was seen a handful of times. The chain joins TRBV2 to TRBJ1-2; D unresolved. Trimming stripped 7 bases from V and 8 bases from J, with 20 bases between. Germline V gene data show CDR1 as SNHLY and CDR2 as FYNNEI. This CDR3 contains 14 residues. CDR3 amino acids: CASTEQRAGGGYTF. The CDR3 nucleotides read TGTGCCAGCACCGAACAAAGGGCCGGAGGGGGCTACACCTTC.

The V call is TRBV10-3, the J call TRBJ2-7; D not certain. Trimming took off 10 bases at V and 0 bases at J, with 13 bases between the two ends. Germline CDR1 is ENHRY and CDR2 is SYGVKD. This CDR3 comprises 13 residues. The DNA of the CDR3 is TGTGCCACACAGCCCTTGAACTCCTACGAGCAGTACTTC. This translates into CATQPLNSYEQYF.

V gene TRBV19 combines with J gene TRBJ2-3, with D unclear. The length of the CDR3 is 15 residues. V lost 7 bases, J lost 1 base, and 15 bases lay in between. Looked up from germline, CDR1 is LNHDA and CDR2 is SQIVND (reference sequence). In DNA, the CDR3 is TGTGCCAGTAATTCCCGTTATCCGGGCACAGATACGCAGTATTTT. Translated, it gives CASNSRYPGTDTQYF.

The chain links TRBV27 to TRBJ2-6; D is unclear. V lost 6 bases and J lost 0, with 15 bases in between. The CDR3 is made up of 17 amino acids. Germline loops: CDR1 MNHEY, CDR2 SMNVEV (reference sequence). CDR3 loop: CASRRRLSHSGANVLTF. In DNA, the CDR3 is TGTGCCAGCAGACGACGGTTATCGCACTCTGGGGCCAACGTCCTGACTTTC.

The J gene is TRBJ2-3, the V gene TRBV5-4; the match to TRBD2 covers 8 bases. The CDR3 is 15 amino acids. Germline V lookup: CDR1 SGHNT, CDR2 YYREEE (reference sequence). The trim removed 4 bases at V and 6 bases at J, leaving 10 bases unmatched. The CDR3 is CASSQEAGVSDTQYF. In DNA, the CDR3 is TGTGCCAGCAGCCAGGAAGCGGGAGTCTCGGATACGCAGTATTTT.

The chain employs TRBV9 and TRBJ1-2, with a possible D match to TRBD1 (5 bases). The CDR3 contains 14 residues. CDR1 is SGDLS and CDR2 is YYNGEE in the germline V gene. The germline V and J ends were trimmed by 0 bases and 7 bases, with 13 bases remaining between them. The CDR3 region has the DNA TGTGCCAGCAGCGTAGTCAGGGAAGGAGGTGGCTACACCTTC. It encodes CASSVVREGGGYTF.

CDR3 DNA: TGTGCCAGCAGTGAAAGAAGGACTAGCGGGATCGTTAAAGAGACCCAGTACTTC. Translating it yields CASSERRTSGIVKETQYF. The chain carries TRBV2 and TRBJ2-5, with TRBD2 matching 12 bases. With V trimmed by 2 bases and J by 3 bases, 10 bases remained unmatched. This CDR3 spans 18 amino acids. Germline values: CDR1 SNHLY, CDR2 FYNNEI.

The DNA of the CDR3 is TGTGCCAGTAGTTCGCAGGGGTTGAAGATATTCGAGCAGTACTTC. Amino acid sequence: CASSSQGLKIFEQYF. The V and J genes are TRBV19 and TRBJ2-5; TRBD1 is a possible D gene (6 bases). Matching the DNA end better, TRBJ2-7 makes the J call doubtful. The CDR3 has 15 residues. The germline V gene encodes CDR1 LNHDA and CDR2 SQIVND (reference sequence).

The V and J genes are TRBV7-9 and TRBJ2-7; perhaps D is TRBD1 or TRBD2 (5 bases each). V gave up 3 bases and J gave up 2 bases, with 11 bases separating them. This CDR3 region has 14 residues. Germline V gene sequence: CDR1 SEHNR, CDR2 FQNEAQ (reference sequence). CDR3 loop: CASSFGTEAYEQYF. CDR3 bases: TGTGCCAGCAGCTTTGGGACGGAAGCCTACGAGCAGTACTTC. The variable domain in full, completed from reference TRBV7-9 and TRBJ2-7, reads DTGVSQNPRHKITKRGQNVTFRCDPISEHNRLYWYRQTLGQGPEFLTYFQNEAQLEKSRLLSDRFSAERPKGSFSTLEIQRTEQGDSAMYLCASSFGTEAYEQYFGPGTRLTVT.

The V call is TRBV6-5, the J call TRBJ2-5, with D hard to call. The J call may not be correct, given that the DNA end is closer to TRBJ2-7. The CDR3 length is 13 residues. Germline CDR1 reads MNHEY; CDR2 reads SVGAGI. The CDR3 loop is CASRSDMSYEQYF. CDR3 nucleotide sequence: TGTGCCAGCAGATCCGACATGTCCTACGAGCAGTACTTC.

The chain carries TRBV5-1 and TRBJ1-3; D is unresolved. Trimming pared 1 base from V and 1 base from J, leaving 9 bases between. CDR1 SGHRS and CDR2 YFSETQ come from the germline V gene. CDR3 length: 15 amino acids. DNA for the CDR3: TGCGCCAGCAGCTTGACAGCTTCTTCTGGAAACACCATATATTTT. Translation gives CASSLTASSGNTIYF.

This clone turned up a few times. The chain is built from TRBV9 and TRBJ1-2, with a weak D call TRBD1 (5 bases). CDR1 is SGDLS, CDR2 YYNGEE, per germline. The CDR3 is 14 residues long. V lost 1 base to trimming and J lost 6 bases, with 13 bases between them. CDR3: CASSVPRGRDGYTF. The DNA of the CDR3 is TGTGCCAGCAGCGTACCTCGGGGGAGGGATGGCTACACCTTC.